These T cell receptor beta chains were read from a single sample in a study of OX40 agonist ivuxolimab in advanced cancers. Clones were sequenced by immunoSEQ multiplex PCR, and TCRdb holds only the in-frame ones, with some missing. The table lists some 64,000 clones, roughly 84% of them singletons. Specimen: CD4+ or CD8+ T cells sorted from blood, collected in a trial of the OX40 agonist ivuxolimab. These receptors came from an adult with an advanced solid tumor such as melanoma, head and neck, liver or kidney cancer. Both conserved end residues are part of each CDR3. The order of the fields is V gene, D gene, J gene, clone size, CDR3 protein, CDR3 DNA. D genes are given only for firm matches. Some rows mark clone size as missing; the rest say once, few, many or name a class of expanded clone.

>TRBV19|TRBD2|TRBJ2-7|few
CASSPPTSGREWGSYEQYF
TGTGCCAGTAGTCCCCCGACTAGCGGGAGGGAATGGGGCTCCTACGAGCAGTACTTC
>TRBV10-3|NA|TRBJ2-2|NA
CAISGGGGELFF
TGTGCCATCAGTGGGGGTGGCGGGGAGCTGTTTTTT
>TRBV6-5|NA|TRBJ2-7|NA
CASSSEYGQPYEQYF
TGTGCCAGCAGTTCCGAATACGGACAGCCCTACGAGCAGTACTTC
>TRBV7-2|TRBD2|TRBJ2-2|NA
CASSFTSGSVGELFF
TGTGCCAGCAGCTTCACTAGCGGAAGTGTCGGGGAGCTGTTTTTT
>TRBV18|TRBD1|TRBJ2-7|once
CASSPARLRQGDYEQYF
TGTGCCAGCTCACCAGCTAGGCTGAGACAGGGCGACTACGAGCAGTACTTC
>TRBV5-6|NA|TRBJ1-4|NA
CASSSQGIAANEKLFF
TGTGCCAGCAGCTCTCAGGGGATTGCGGCTAATGAAAAACTGTTTTTT
>TRBV5-8|NA|TRBJ1-5|NA
CASSLSSNQPQHF
TGTGCCAGCAGCTTGAGTAGCAATCAGCCCCAGCATTTT
>TRBV30|TRBD1|TRBJ2-7|NA
CAWSRDSSYEQYF
TGTGCCTGGAGCCGGGACAGCTCCTACGAGCAGTACTTC
>TRBV5-5|NA|TRBJ2-5|once
CASSLGVKGKKTQYF
TGTGCCAGCAGCTTGGGTGTGAAAGGAAAAAAGACCCAGTACTTC
>TRBV28|NA|TRBJ2-3|NA
CASSESSTDTQYF
TGTGCCAGCAGTGAGAGCAGCACAGATACGCAGTATTTT
>TRBV7-2|NA|TRBJ2-7|NA
CASSLSSYEQYF
TGTGCCAGCAGCCTGAGCAGCTACGAGCAGTACTTC
>TRBV7-8|NA|TRBJ2-7|few
CASSPYYEQYF
TGTGCCAGCAGCCCTTACTACGAGCAGTACTTC
>TRBV7-9|NA|TRBJ2-7|NA
CASSLVPPTITYEQYF
TGTGCCAGCAGCTTAGTCCCGCCAACGATCACCTACGAGCAGTACTTC
>TRBV30|TRBD1|TRBJ2-7|NA
CAWSVGTGVSYEQYF
TGTGCCTGGAGTGTAGGGACAGGGGTATCCTACGAGCAGTACTTC
>TRBV9|TRBD2|TRBJ2-1|few
CASSQFGTSGRSNEQFF
TGTGCCAGCAGCCAATTTGGGACTAGCGGGAGGTCCAATGAGCAGTTCTTC
>TRBV9|TRBD2|TRBJ2-6|NA
CASTSGSTGANVLTF
TGTGCCAGCACTAGCGGGAGCACCGGGGCCAACGTCCTGACTTTC
>TRBV27|NA|TRBJ1-4|NA
CASSFVGNEKLFF
TGTGCCAGCAGTTTTGTGGGTAATGAAAAACTGTTTTTT
>TRBV28|NA|TRBJ1-1|NA
CASRLRSMNTEAFF
TGTGCCAGCAGGCTCCGTTCAATGAACACTGAAGCTTTCTTT
>TRBV16|TRBD1|TRBJ1-5|NA
CASSQSGGEPQPQHF
TGTGCCAGCAGCCAATCAGGGGGCGAGCCTCAGCCCCAGCATTTT
>TRBV28|NA|TRBJ2-7|NA
CASSSTRDGLYEQYF
TGTGCCAGCAGTTCAACGCGGGACGGACTCTACGAGCAGTACTTC
>TRBV7-7|TRBD2|TRBJ2-2|NA
CASSLREHGELFF
TGTGCCAGCAGTCTGCGGGAGCACGGGGAGCTGTTTTTT
>TRBV19|NA|TRBJ1-4|NA
CASTPRVDEKLFF
TGTGCCAGTACCCCGCGGGTGGATGAAAAACTGTTTTTT
>TRBV11-2|NA|TRBJ2-7|NA
CASSLADGAGYEQYF
TGTGCCAGCAGCTTAGCCGATGGGGCTGGTTACGAGCAGTACTTC
>TRBV7-9|TRBD2|TRBJ2-2|once
CASSRRLAGVYPNTGELFF
TGTGCCAGCAGCCGCAGACTAGCGGGAGTTTACCCCAACACCGGGGAGCTGTTTTTT
>TRBV6-1|NA|TRBJ2-7|NA
CASSEGDIPSYEQYF
TGTGCCAGCAGTGAAGGCGACATCCCCTCCTACGAGCAGTACTTC
>TRBV2|NA|TRBJ2-7|NA
CASSESREGEQYF
TGTGCCAGCAGTGAATCTCGGGAAGGGGAGCAGTACTTC
>TRBV5-6|TRBD2|TRBJ2-1|NA
CASSLLAGVSYNEQFF
TGTGCCAGCAGCTTACTAGCGGGGGTCTCCTACAATGAGCAGTTCTTC
>TRBV14|NA|TRBJ1-1|NA
CASSHDSNTEAFF
TGTGCCAGCAGCCATGACAGCAACACTGAAGCTTTCTTT
>TRBV5-6|NA|TRBJ2-5|NA
CASSLTEVETQYF
TGTGCCAGCAGCTTGACTGAAGTAGAGACCCAGTACTTC
>TRBV5-1|NA|TRBJ2-2|few
CASSSGVTGELFF
TGCGCCAGCAGCTCCGGGGTCACCGGGGAGCTGTTTTTT
>TRBV4-2|TRBD2|TRBJ2-1|NA
CASSERGGRAYNEQFF
TGTGCCAGCAGCGAGCGTGGCGGGAGGGCCTACAATGAGCAGTTCTTC
>TRBV4-3|TRBD2|TRBJ2-1|few
CASSREGAQYNEQFF
TGCGCCAGCAGCCGGGAGGGAGCCCAGTACAATGAGCAGTTCTTC
>TRBV7-9|NA|TRBJ1-3|NA
CASSLARGNTIYF
TGTGCCAGCAGCTTAGCCAGGGGAAACACCATATATTTT
>TRBV30|TRBD2|TRBJ2-7|NA
CAWSYPGLAGSYEQYF
TGTGCCTGGAGTTACCCCGGGCTAGCGGGGTCCTACGAGCAGTACTTC
>TRBV30|NA|TRBJ1-1|NA
CAWSSADNTEAFF
TGTGCCTGGAGTTCGGCAGATAACACTGAAGCTTTCTTT
>TRBV6-6|TRBD2|TRBJ2-3|NA
CASSNQRELPDTQYF
TGTGCCAGCAGTAACCAGCGGGAGTTGCCAGATACGCAGTATTTT
>TRBV9|NA|TRBJ1-1|once
CASSLRPEENTEAFF
TGTGCCAGCAGCCTCCGACCCGAGGAAAACACTGAAGCTTTCTTT
>TRBV28|TRBD1|TRBJ1-2|NA
CASSSGTVGNGYTF
TGTGCCAGCAGTTCCGGGACAGTGGGAAATGGCTACACCTTC
>TRBV25-1|TRBD1|TRBJ2-5|NA
CASSAWTGAAETQYF
TGTGCCAGCAGTGCCTGGACAGGGGCCGCGGAGACCCAGTACTTC
>TRBV6-1|TRBD2|TRBJ2-7|NA
CASSDTGTSGSYEQYF
TGTGCCAGCAGTGATACCGGGACTAGCGGATCCTACGAGCAGTACTTC
>TRBV7-2|TRBD2|TRBJ2-1|NA
CASSHPAGGEQFF
TGTGCCAGCAGCCACCCGGCGGGGGGTGAGCAGTTCTTC
>TRBV9|TRBD2|TRBJ2-1|few
CASSGTGTSGRALYNEQFF
TGTGCCAGCAGCGGAACCGGGACTAGCGGGAGGGCCCTCTACAATGAGCAGTTCTTC
>TRBV5-6|TRBD1|TRBJ2-7|NA
CASSSAGTGAYEQYF
TGTGCCAGCAGCTCAGCCGGGACAGGGGCTTACGAGCAGTACTTC
>TRBV5-1|NA|TRBJ2-1|few
CASSFKTGPDNEQFF
TGCGCCAGCAGCTTTAAGACAGGACCCGACAATGAGCAGTTCTTC
>TRBV9|TRBD1|TRBJ2-7|NA
CASSVGPRTGDYEQYF
TGTGCCAGCAGCGTAGGACCTAGGACAGGGGACTACGAGCAGTACTTC
>TRBV5-1|TRBD1|TRBJ1-1|NA
CASSQQGQGMNTEAFF
TGCGCCAGCAGCCAGCAGGGACAGGGGATGAACACTGAAGCTTTCTTT
>TRBV7-2|TRBD2|TRBJ2-1|NA
CASSTRGGGNEQFF
TGTGCCAGCAGCACCCGCGGGGGAGGTAATGAGCAGTTCTTC
>TRBV6-1|TRBD2|TRBJ2-2|once
CASSGLAGEISGELFF
TGTGCCAGCAGTGGCTTAGCGGGAGAAATTTCCGGGGAGCTGTTTTTT